Shown below are 10 T cell receptor beta chains from a single sample sequenced in a study of control samples from healthy donors and cancer patients. Clones were read by immunoSEQ multiplex PCR, and TCRdb kept only the in-frame ones, dropping some. The sample has about 160,000 clones, roughly 94% seen once. Sequencing input: blood. The receptors originated from a woman in her 40s in good health.

The chain combines TRBV19 with TRBJ1-2, with D unclear. The CDR3 loop spans 13 amino acids. Trimming shortened V by 5 bases and J by 4 bases, and 11 bases separated the two germline ends. Germline CDR1 LNHDA, CDR2 SQIVND (reference sequence). CDR3 region: CASSESLSYGYTF. The CDR3 region has the DNA TGTGCCAGTAGTGAATCGTTGTCCTATGGCTACACCTTC.

The chain links TRBV4-1 to TRBJ1-1; possible D gene TRBD1, 6 bases. The V gene lost 6 bases and the J gene lost 0 bases, with 14 bases spanning the gap. Per germline, CDR1 MGHRA and CDR2 YSYEKL. CDR3 length equals 15 residues. The CDR3 sequence is CASSPRTVMNTEAFF. The CDR3, as DNA: TGCGCCAGCAGTCCAAGGACAGTCATGAACACTGAAGCTTTCTTT.

The chain combines TRBV30 with TRBJ1-4; D gene ambiguous. The germline V gene has CDR1 GTSNPN and CDR2 SVGIG (reference sequence). The ends were cut back, 0 bases at V and 4 bases at J, with 15 bases in the middle. The CDR3 runs 16 residues. The CDR3 protein is CAWSVRRGPNNEKLFF. The CDR3 DNA reads TGTGCCTGGAGTGTACGAAGAGGACCCAATAATGAAAAACTGTTTTTT.

The rearrangement joins TRBV9 to TRBJ2-5; 7 positions match TRBD2. The ends lost 2 bases at V and 5 bases at J; junction bases unmatched: 9. This CDR3 contains 15 residues. Per germline, CDR1 SGDLS and CDR2 YYNGEE. The CDR3 DNA sequence: TGTGCCAGCAGCGTCCGGGTCGCAGCGGGGGAGACCCAGTACTTC. Translating it yields CASSVRVAAGETQYF.

V gene TRBV4-3 combines with J gene TRBJ1-1, with unresolved D. The germline gives CDR1 LGHNA, CDR2 YSLEER. Trimming removed 0 bases from V and 0 bases from J, with 8 bases in between. CDR3 length equals 15 residues. The CDR3 DNA is TGCGCCAGCAGCCAAGAGGGCGCAGTGAACACTGAAGCTTTCTTT. It translates to CASSQEGAVNTEAFF.

The rearrangement uses TRBV9 and TRBJ2-3, with TRBD2 matching 12 bases. Trimming removed 4 bases from V and 6 bases from J; junction bases left unmatched: 6. Per the germline V gene, CDR1 is SGDLS and CDR2 is YYNGEE. The CDR3 covers 15 residues. This CDR3 is CASSPTSGGGDTQYF. CDR3 DNA: TGTGCCAGCAGCCCGACTAGCGGGGGTGGGGATACGCAGTATTTT. The full variable domain, with the rest looked up from reference TRBV9 and TRBJ2-3, is DSGVTQTPKHLITATGQRVTLRCSPRSGDLSVYWYQQSLDQGLQFLIQYYNGEERAKGNILERFSAQQFPDLHSELNLSSLELGDSALYFCASSPTSGGGDTQYFGPGTRLTVL.

V usage is TRBV5-6 and J usage is TRBJ1-2; 8 bases are a match to TRBD1. With V trimmed by 0 bases and J by 4 bases, 11 bases remained unmatched. The CDR3 length is 17 residues. Germline values: CDR1 SGHDT, CDR2 YYEEEE. CDR3 loop: CASSLVPRTGLGYGYTF. In nucleotides, the CDR3 is TGTGCCAGCAGCTTGGTGCCTCGGACAGGGCTAGGCTATGGCTACACCTTC.

V usage is TRBV2 and J usage is TRBJ2-2; D uncertain. Germline-derived CDR1 and CDR2 are SNHLY and FYNNEI. The CDR3 contains 15 residues. V lost 4 bases and J 5 bases, leaving 14 bases between the germline ends. This CDR3 is CASSVRASLTGELFF. The DNA of the CDR3 is TGTGCCAGCAGTGTTCGAGCTAGTTTAACCGGGGAGCTGTTTTTT.

The rearrangement links TRBV9 to TRBJ1-1, with TRBD1 identical over 7 bases. This CDR3 has 14 amino acids. V gave up 4 bases and J gave up 4 bases; unmatched junction bases: 7. Germline V CDR1 and CDR2: SGDLS, YYNGEE. CDR3 region: CASSLGTESTEAFF. CDR3 nucleotide sequence: TGTGCCAGCAGCCTAGGGACAGAAAGCACTGAAGCTTTCTTT.

The genes are TRBV7-2 and TRBJ1-2; no firm D call. The CDR3 spans 13 residues. Germline V gives CDR1 SGHTA, CDR2 FQGNSA. Trimming shortened V by 3 bases and J by 1 base, and 6 bases separated the two germline ends. The CDR3 coding sequence is TGTGCCAGCAGCTTGGTAGTTAACTATGGCTACACCTTC. As protein: CASSLVVNYGYTF. Together with reference TRBV7-2 and TRBJ1-2, the CDR3 gives the full variable domain: GAGVSQSPSNKVTEKGKDVELRCDPISGHTALYWYRQSLGQGLEFLIYFQGNSAPDKSGLPSDRFSAERTGGSVSTLTIQRTQQEDSAVYLCASSLVVNYGYTFGSGTRLTVV.